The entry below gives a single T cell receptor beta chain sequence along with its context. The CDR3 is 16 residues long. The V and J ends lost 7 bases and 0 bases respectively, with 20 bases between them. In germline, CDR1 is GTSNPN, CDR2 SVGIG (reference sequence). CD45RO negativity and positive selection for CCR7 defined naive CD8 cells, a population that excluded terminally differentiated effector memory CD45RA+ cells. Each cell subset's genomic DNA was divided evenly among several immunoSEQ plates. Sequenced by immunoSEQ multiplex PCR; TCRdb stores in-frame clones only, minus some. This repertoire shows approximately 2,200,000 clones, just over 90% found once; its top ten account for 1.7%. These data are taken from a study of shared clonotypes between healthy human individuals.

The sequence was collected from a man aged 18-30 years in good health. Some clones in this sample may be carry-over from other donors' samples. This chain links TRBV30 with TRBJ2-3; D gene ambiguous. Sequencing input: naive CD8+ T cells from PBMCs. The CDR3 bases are TGTGCCTCTCTCTTGTTGTCCAGGCATAGCACAGATACGCAGTATTTT. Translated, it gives CASLLLSRHSTDTQYF.